This T cell receptor (beta chain) was recorded in a study of human T cells and chemical hapten exposure. Time point meaning: patch test 2, 6 weeks after DPC sensitization. Treatment indicated: therapeutic diphenylcyclopropenone sensitization with weekly scalp DPC. In its sample, this clonotype was seen many times. The CDR3 is 17 residues long. Germline CDR1 reads MNHNY; CDR2 reads SVGAGI (reference sequence). The V gene lost 6 bases and the J gene lost 1 base, with 19 bases spanning the gap. From the RACE reads, TCRdb called clonotypes with MiXCR, one entry per CDR3 protein. This table holds 65,000 to 100,000 distinct CDR3 sequences, more than 6.5% found once.

The clonotype comes from a woman under 40 with alopecia areata. Some clones in this sample may be carry-over from other donors' samples. The rearrangement joins TRBV6-6 to TRBJ1-5, with unresolved D. Specimen: whole blood, collected in connection with sensitization to the hapten diphenylcyclopropenone (DPC). CDR3 DNA: TGTGCCAGCAGGGGAGGCAGGAAGGTTCCCAGCAATCAGCCCCAGCATTTT. Its protein is CASRGGRKVPSNQPQHF.